This paragraph covers one TCR beta chain sequence. The antigen it binds to is not known. Base qualities are not at hand, and no much larger clone is one base apart. The sample belongs to a study of OX40 agonist ivuxolimab in advanced cancers. As for the study more broadly: Ivuxolimab, which targeted the costimulatory receptor OX40 (CD134), was an agonistic, fully human IgG2 monoclonal antibody. Intravenous ivuxolimab was administered to patients every 2 weeks at six dose levels: 0.01, 0.1, 0.3, 1.5, 3 and 10 mg/kg. Among the roughly 50 dose-escalation patients, about 19 had hepatocellular carcinoma, 15 or so melanoma, 9 renal cell carcinoma and 9 head and neck cancer. In the dose-escalation cohort, roughly 80% of patients were male, and the mean age was approximately 60 years, with a range of about 23 to 80. Patients were allowed to have had prior anti-PD-1, anti-PD-L1 or anti-CTLA-4 therapy, and around 41% of the dose-escalation patients had previously received checkpoint inhibitors. Three dose-escalation patients achieved partial responses, one with hepatocellular carcinoma and two with cutaneous melanoma. Peripheral TCRbeta sequencing was intended to test whether TCR sequence diversity was altered and clonal T-cell expansion was caused by ivuxolimab. The paper describes the monotherapy dose-escalation part (N of about 57 patients) of the phase I trial of ivuxolimab. Findings and caveats that apply to the study as a whole: After ivuxolimab, CD8+ T cells had more expanded clones than CD4+ T cells on average. Partial responders in the 0.1-3.0 mg/kg groups had among the lowest normalized peripheral clonal expansion, especially among CD8+ T cells. The antigen specificity of the clonally expanded peripheral T cells was not determined. At doses of 0.1 to 3.0 mg/kg, clonal expansion of both CD4+ and CD8+ T cells in blood was seen between baseline and week 6. Low levels of normalized T-cell clonal expansion were also seen in some patients who did not respond.

The trial excluded patients who had a history of autoimmune disease or were on systemic immunosuppression. Peripheral blood for TCR sequencing was collected from all dose cohorts at baseline, on cycle 4 day 1, and on cycle 7 day 1. The samples were taken from a phase I, first-in-human, multicenter, open-label dose-escalation trial of ivuxolimab. Adults with locally advanced or metastatic head and neck squamous cell, hepatocellular, melanoma or renal cell carcinoma were enrolled in the trial. CD4+ and CD8+ T cells were sorted separately from peripheral blood before TCR sequencing. For CDR1 and CDR2, the germline V gene lists SGHTA and FQGNSA. V drops 5 bases and J drops 0 bases, leaving 10 bases in between. The cysteine opens and the phenylalanine closes a CDR3 of 14 amino acids. Kept here is only the CDR3 DNA, which spans 42 bases and is read in frame from base 1. To sequence the TCRbeta CDR3 region, genomic DNA was isolated from the sorted cells. TCRbeta CDR3 regions were sequenced using the immunoSEQ Assay. The clones in this table, taken by TCRdb from immuneACCESS, are in-frame only. Not every clone is retained; where verified, under half of the shortfall comes from an unresolved V gene, and the cause of the rest is unknown. The sample yields approximately 100,000 clones; approximately 90% were counted once. The ten most abundant clones make up 0.48% of the sample.

Here the chain combines TRBV7-2 and TRBJ1-1; the D gene is possibly TRBD1, with 6 bases matching. The input for sequencing was CD4+ or CD8+ T cells sorted from blood, taken in a trial of the OX40 agonist ivuxolimab. The origin of this receptor is an adult with an advanced solid tumor such as melanoma, head and neck, liver or kidney cancer. The DNA is TGTGCCAGCAGCCAGGACAGATTGAACACTGAAGCTTTCTTT. Its translation reads: CASSQDRLNTEAFF.